This TCR beta chain was retrieved from a study of tumor-infiltrating lymphocytes in primary liver carcinoma. Study-level background: The study included patients who were men and women aged 30 to 69 years. The study obtained roughly 3.5 to 7.13 million productive TCRbeta reads per sample, similar across tissue types.

This clonotype was counted at least ten times. Taking roughly 18-32 mg of unsorted bulk tissue, the authors co-extracted RNA and DNA. The patients presented with primary liver carcinoma, which was managed through surgical resection. Each tumor sample had over 80% viable tumor cells. V was trimmed by 4 bases and J by 8 bases, leaving 15 bases between them. Per germline, CDR1 SQVTM and CDR2 ANQGSEA. The CDR3 runs to 13 residues. With a constant-region primer, TCR beta cDNA was made from approximately 450 ng of total RNA. Library construction for TCR beta comprised three nested multiplex PCR rounds performed with slightly modified ARM-PCR. The study ran its first two PCR rounds for approximately 10 cycles each, using TRBV1-TRBV30 forward primers and a C-beta reverse primer. One entry per CDR3 protein, called by TCRdb with MiXCR from the multiplex PCR reads. Among about 54,000 distinct CDR3 sequences, 70% to 85% were seen once, and the ten largest hold approximately 25%.

The receptor was derived from a man aged 40-49 years with primary liver carcinoma and hepatitis B virus infection. The sample comprised liver tumor tissue from sampling region 2. Noted subset: tumor region T2, inferior pole. J is TRBJ2-1 and V is TRBV29-1; D call uncertain. The CDR3 nucleotides read TGCAGCGTTGCGGCAGATTGGATCGATGAGCAGTTCTTC. Its protein is CSVAADWIDEQFF.